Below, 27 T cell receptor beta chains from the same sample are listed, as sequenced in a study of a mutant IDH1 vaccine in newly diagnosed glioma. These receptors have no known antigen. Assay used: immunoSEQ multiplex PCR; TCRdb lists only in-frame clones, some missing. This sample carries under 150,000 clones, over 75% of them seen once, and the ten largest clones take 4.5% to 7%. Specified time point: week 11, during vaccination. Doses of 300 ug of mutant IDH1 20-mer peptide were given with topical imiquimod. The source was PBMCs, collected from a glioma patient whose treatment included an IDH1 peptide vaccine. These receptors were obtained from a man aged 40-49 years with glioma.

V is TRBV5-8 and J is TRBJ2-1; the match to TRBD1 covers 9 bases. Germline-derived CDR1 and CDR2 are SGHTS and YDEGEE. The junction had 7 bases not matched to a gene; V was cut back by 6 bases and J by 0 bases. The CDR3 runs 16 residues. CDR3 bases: TGTGCCAGCAATATCGGGACAGGGAGCTCCTACAATGAGCAGTTCTTC. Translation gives CASNIGTGSSYNEQFF.

CDR3: CASSPGTNSPLHF. The CDR3 nucleotides are TGTGCCAGCTCACCAGGGACGAATTCACCCCTCCACTTT. V is TRBV18 and J is TRBJ1-6, with a tentative D call TRBD1 (5 bases). Trimming cost V 2 bases and J 7 bases, with 6 bases left between them. Germline V lookup: CDR1 KGHSH, CDR2 LQKENI. The CDR3 contains 13 residues.

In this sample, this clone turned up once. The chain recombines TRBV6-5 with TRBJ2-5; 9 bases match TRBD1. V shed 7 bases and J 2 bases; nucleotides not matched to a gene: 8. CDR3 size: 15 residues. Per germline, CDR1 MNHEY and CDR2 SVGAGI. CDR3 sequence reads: CASKLQGALQETQYF. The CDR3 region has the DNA TGTGCCAGCAAATTACAGGGGGCTTTACAAGAGACCCAGTACTTC.

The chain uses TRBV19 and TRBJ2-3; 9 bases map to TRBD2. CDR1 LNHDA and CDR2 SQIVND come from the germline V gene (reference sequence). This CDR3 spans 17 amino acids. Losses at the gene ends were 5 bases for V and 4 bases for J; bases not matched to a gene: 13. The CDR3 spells CASSLLFSGLAADTQYF. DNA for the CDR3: TGTGCCAGTAGTCTGCTTTTCTCGGGACTAGCAGCAGATACGCAGTATTTT. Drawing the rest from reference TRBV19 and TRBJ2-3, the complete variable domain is DGGITQSPKYLFRKEGQNVTLSCEQNLNHDAMYWYRQDPGQGLRLIYYSQIVNDFQKGDIAEGYSVSREKKESFPLTVTSAQKNPTAFYLCASSLLFSGLAADTQYFGPGTRLTVL.

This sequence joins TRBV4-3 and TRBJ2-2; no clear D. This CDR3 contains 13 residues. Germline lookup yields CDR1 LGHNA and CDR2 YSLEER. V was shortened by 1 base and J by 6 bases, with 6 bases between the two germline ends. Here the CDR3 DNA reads TGCGCCAGCAGCCAAGTCATAGCCGGGGAGCTGTTTTTT. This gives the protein CASSQVIAGELFF.

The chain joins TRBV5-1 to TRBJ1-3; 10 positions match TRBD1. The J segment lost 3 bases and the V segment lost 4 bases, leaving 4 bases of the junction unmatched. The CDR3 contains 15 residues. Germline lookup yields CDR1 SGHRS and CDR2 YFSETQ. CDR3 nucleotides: TGCGCCAGCAGCGTGACAGGGGGCATTGGAAACACCATATATTTT. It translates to CASSVTGGIGNTIYF.

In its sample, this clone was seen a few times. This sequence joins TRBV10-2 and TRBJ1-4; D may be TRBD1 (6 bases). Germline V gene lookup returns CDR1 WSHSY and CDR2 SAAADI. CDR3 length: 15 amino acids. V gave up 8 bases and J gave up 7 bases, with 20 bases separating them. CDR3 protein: CASRSSGHRGEKLFF. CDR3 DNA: TGCGCCAGCCGATCGTCGGGACATCGAGGTGAAAAACTGTTTTTT.

The CDR3 is CASTGILAGNTYEQYF. CDR3 in DNA: TGTGCCAGCACGGGAATCCTAGCGGGGAATACCTACGAGCAGTACTTC. The rearrangement uses TRBV5-6 and TRBJ2-7; 9 positions match TRBD2. This CDR3 comprises 16 residues. After removal of 6 bases from V and 2 bases from J, the junction contained 12 bases not matched to a gene. Germline values: CDR1 SGHDT, CDR2 YYEEEE. The full variable domain, completed using reference TRBV5-6 and TRBJ2-7, is DAGVTQSPTHLIKTRGQQVTLRCSPKSGHDTVSWYQQALGQGPQFIFQYYEEEERQRGNFPDRFSGHQFPNYSSELNVNALLLGDSALYLCASTGILAGNTYEQYFGPGTRLTVT.

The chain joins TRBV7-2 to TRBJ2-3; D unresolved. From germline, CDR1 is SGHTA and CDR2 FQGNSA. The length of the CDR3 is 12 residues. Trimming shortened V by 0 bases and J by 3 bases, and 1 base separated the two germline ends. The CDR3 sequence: CASSLATDTQYF. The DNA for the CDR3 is TGTGCCAGCAGCTTAGCGACAGATACGCAGTATTTT.

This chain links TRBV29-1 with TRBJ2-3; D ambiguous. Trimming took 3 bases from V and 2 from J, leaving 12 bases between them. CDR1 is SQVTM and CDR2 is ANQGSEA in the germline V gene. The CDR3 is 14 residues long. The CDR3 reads CSVEFTKATDTQYF. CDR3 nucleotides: TGCAGCGTTGAGTTCACTAAAGCCACAGATACGCAGTATTTT.

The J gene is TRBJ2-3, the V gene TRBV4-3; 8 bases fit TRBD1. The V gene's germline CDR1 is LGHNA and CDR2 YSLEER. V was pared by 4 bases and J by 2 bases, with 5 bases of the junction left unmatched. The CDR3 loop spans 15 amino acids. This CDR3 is CASSPRTGNTDTQYF. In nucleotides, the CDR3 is TGCGCCAGCAGCCCACGGACAGGGAACACAGATACGCAGTATTTT.

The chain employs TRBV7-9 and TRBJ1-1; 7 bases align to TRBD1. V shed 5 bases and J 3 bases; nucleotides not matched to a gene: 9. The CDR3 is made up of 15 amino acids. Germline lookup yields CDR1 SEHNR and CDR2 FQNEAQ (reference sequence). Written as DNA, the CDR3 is TGTGCCAGCAGCCCAGACAGGGATGTATACACTGAAGCTTTCTTT. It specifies CASSPDRDVYTEAFF.

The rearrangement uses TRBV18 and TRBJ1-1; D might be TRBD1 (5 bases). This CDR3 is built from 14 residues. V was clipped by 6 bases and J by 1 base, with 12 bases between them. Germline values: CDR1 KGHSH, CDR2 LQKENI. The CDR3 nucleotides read TGTGCCAGCTCCCAATCCGGGGCGAACACTGAAGCTTTCTTT. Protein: CASSQSGANTEAFF.

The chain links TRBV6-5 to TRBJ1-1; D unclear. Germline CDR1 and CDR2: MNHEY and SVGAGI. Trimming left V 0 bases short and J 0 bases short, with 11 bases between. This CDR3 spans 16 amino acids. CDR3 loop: CASSYSILPMNTEAFF. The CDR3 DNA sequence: TGTGCCAGCAGTTACTCGATTCTTCCCATGAACACTGAAGCTTTCTTT.

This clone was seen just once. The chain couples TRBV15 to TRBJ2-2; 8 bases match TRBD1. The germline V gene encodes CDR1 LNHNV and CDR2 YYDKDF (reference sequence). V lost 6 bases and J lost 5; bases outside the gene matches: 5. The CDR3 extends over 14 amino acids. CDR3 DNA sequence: TGTGCCACCAGGCGGACAGGGCAGACCGGGGAGCTGTTTTTT. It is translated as CATRRTGQTGELFF.

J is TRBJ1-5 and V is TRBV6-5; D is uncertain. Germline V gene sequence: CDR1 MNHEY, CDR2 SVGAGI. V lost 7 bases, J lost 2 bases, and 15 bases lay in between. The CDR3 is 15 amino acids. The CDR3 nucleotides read TGTGCCAGCACTGGCCGGGAAAAAGGCAATCAGCCCCAGCATTTT. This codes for CASTGREKGNQPQHF.

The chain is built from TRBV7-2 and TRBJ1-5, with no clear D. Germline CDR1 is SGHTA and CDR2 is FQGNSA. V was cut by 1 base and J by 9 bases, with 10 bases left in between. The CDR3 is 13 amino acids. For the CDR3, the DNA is TGTGCCAGCAGCTTAGGGGGATATGGGCCCCAGCATTTT. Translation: CASSLGGYGPQHF.

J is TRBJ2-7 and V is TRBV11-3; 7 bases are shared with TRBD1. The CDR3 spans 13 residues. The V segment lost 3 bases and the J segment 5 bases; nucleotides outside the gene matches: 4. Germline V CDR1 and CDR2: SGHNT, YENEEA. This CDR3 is CASSLGTVNEQYF. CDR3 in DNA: TGTGCCAGCAGCTTGGGGACAGTCAACGAGCAGTACTTC. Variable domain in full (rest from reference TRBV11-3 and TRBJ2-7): EAGVVQSPRYKIIEKKQPVAFWCNPISGHNTLYWYLQNLGQGPELLIRYENEEAVDDSQLPKDRFSAERLKGVDSTLKIQPAELGDSAVYLCASSLGTVNEQYFGPGTRLTVT.

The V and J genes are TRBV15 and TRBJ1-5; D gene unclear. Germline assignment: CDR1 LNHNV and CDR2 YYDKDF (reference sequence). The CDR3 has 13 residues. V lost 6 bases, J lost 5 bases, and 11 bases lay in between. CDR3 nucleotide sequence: TGTGCCACCAGGGCAACCCCCCATCAGCCCCAGCATTTT. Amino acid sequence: CATRATPHQPQHF.

Here the CDR3 DNA reads TGTGCCAGCAGCTCAGGGGGACAGCCGACTGGGGCCAACGTCCTGACTTTC. Amino acid sequence: CASSSGGQPTGANVLTF. J is TRBJ2-6 and V is TRBV7-9, with TRBD1 matching 7 bases. The CDR3 loop spans 17 amino acids. The ends lost 4 bases at V and 2 bases at J; junction bases unmatched: 8. CDR1 SEHNR and CDR2 FQNEAQ come from the germline V gene (reference sequence).

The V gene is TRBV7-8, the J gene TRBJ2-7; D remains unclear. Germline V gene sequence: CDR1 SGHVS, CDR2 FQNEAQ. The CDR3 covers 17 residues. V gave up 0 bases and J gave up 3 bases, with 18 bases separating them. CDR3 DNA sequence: TGTGCCAGCAGCTTAGCCCAGACTCCCTCAGTGATCTACGAGCAGTACTTC. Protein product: CASSLAQTPSVIYEQYF.

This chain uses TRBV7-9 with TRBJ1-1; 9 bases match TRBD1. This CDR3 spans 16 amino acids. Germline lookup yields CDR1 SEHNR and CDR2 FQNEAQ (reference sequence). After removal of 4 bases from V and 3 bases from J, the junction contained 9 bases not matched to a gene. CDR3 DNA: TGTGCCAGCAGCTCTTACAGGGGGCGCTCGGACACTGAAGCTTTCTTT. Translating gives CASSSYRGRSDTEAFF.

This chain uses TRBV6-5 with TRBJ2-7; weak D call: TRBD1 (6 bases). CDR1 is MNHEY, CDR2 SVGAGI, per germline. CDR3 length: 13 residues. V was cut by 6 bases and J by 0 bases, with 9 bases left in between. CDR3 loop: CASSRDNSYEQYF. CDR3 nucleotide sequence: TGTGCCAGCAGCCGGGACAACTCCTACGAGCAGTACTTC.

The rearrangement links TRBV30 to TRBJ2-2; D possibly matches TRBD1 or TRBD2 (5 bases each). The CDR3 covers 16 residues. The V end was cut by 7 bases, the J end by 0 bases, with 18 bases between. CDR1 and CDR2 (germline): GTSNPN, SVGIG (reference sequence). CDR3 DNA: TGTGCCTATATTGTGTTGGGGGTTTCGAACACCGGGGAGCTGTTTTTT. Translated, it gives CAYIVLGVSNTGELFF.

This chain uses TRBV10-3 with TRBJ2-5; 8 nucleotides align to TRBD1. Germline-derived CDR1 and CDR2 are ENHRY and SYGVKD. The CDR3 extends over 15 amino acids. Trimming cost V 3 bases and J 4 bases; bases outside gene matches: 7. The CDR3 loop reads CAISDRQGRIETQYF. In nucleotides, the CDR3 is TGTGCCATCAGTGATAGACAGGGGAGAATAGAGACCCAGTACTTC.

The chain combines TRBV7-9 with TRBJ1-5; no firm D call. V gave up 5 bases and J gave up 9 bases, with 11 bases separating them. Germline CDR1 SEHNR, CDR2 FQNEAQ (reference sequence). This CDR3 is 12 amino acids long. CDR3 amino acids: CASSRRAGPQHF. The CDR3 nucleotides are TGTGCCAGCAGCCGACGGGCAGGGCCCCAGCATTTT.

CDR3 coding DNA: TGTGCCAGCAGCCCTCCGGACAGGGGGCTAGGGGAGACCCAGTACTTC. Its protein is CASSPPDRGLGETQYF. V usage is TRBV7-9 and J usage is TRBJ2-5, with 11 bases aligning to TRBD1. With 5 bases clipped from V and 5 bases from J, the junction kept 10 bases outside the gene matches. The CDR3 contains 16 residues. CDR1 is SEHNR, CDR2 FQNEAQ, per germline (reference sequence).